One and the same sample provided the 2 T cell receptor beta chains below, sequenced in a study of blood T cells in healthy people across ages. PCR was performed a second time for about 6 to 11 cycles using a sample-barcoded 5' primer and a J-beta primer mix. Via MiXCR, TCRdb re-called the 5' RACE reads, giving one row per CDR3 protein. The table lists approximately 800,000 distinct CDR3 sequences, roughly 60% of them singletons. Specimen: blood. Receptors originate from a young man in good health.

V usage is TRBV9 and J usage is TRBJ2-5; 8 nucleotides match TRBD1. In germline, CDR1 is SGDLS, CDR2 YYNGEE. Trimming at V came to 4 bases and at J to 2 bases, leaving 10 bases not matched to a gene. The CDR3 runs to 16 residues. The CDR3 DNA reads as TGTGCCAGCAGCCGAGGACAGGGACAGCTACAAGAGACCCAGTACTTC. This encodes CASSRGQGQLQETQYF.

This chain joins TRBV7-2 and TRBJ2-7; 7 bases fit TRBD1. The CDR3 is made up of 16 amino acids. Germline V gene data show CDR1 as SGHTA and CDR2 as FQGNSA. The J segment lost 2 bases and the V segment lost 5 bases, leaving 12 bases of the junction unmatched. The CDR3 nucleotides are TGTGCCAGCAGCCAGATTGACAGGGTTTTCCCCTACGAGCAGTACTTC. Translation gives CASSQIDRVFPYEQYF.